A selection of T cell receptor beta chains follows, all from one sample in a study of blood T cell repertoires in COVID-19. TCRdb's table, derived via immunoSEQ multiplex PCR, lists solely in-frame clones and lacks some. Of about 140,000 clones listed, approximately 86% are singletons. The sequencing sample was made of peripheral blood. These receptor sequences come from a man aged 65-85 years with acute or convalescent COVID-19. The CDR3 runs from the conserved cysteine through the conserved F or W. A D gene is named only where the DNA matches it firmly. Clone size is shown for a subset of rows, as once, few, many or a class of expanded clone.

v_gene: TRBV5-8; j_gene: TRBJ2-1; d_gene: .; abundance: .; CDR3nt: TGTGCCAGCAGCTTGGGACTTCGGGACTTCAATGAGCAGTTCTTC; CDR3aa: CASSLGLRDFNEQFF
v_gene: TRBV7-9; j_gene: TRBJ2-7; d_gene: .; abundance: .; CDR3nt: TGTGCCAGCAGCTTAGTCGCGGGCGAGCAGTACTTC; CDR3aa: CASSLVAGEQYF
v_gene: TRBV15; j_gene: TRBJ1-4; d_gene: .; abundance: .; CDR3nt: TGTGCCACCAGCAACCGGGGGGCTAATGAAAAACTGTTTTTT; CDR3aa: CATSNRGANEKLFF
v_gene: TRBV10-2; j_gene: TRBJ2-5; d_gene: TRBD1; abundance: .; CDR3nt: TGCGCCAGCAGTCCCTCCGGACAGGGTGGGGAGACCCAGTACTTC; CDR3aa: CASSPSGQGGETQYF
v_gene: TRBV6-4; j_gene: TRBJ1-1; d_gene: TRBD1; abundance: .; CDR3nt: TGTGCCAGCAGCCCAGGACAGGGGCTGACTGAAGCTTTCTTT; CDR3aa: CASSPGQGLTEAFF
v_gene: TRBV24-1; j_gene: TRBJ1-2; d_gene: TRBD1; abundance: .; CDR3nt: TGTGCCACCAGCCTGACGGGACAGCCTGAAGATGGCTACACCTTC; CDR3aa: CATSLTGQPEDGYTF
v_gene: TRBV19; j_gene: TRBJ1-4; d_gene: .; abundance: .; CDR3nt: TGTGCCAGTGATCCAGGGTCCGATAATGAAAAACTGTTTTTT; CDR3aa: CASDPGSDNEKLFF
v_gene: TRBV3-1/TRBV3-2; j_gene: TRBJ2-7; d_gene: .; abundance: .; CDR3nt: TGTGCCAGCAGCCAATCAACCCTTTCGGGGGAGTACGAGCAGTACTTC; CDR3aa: CASSQSTLSGEYEQYF
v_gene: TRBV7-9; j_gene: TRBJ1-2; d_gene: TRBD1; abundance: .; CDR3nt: TGTGCCAGCAGCCGGGGACAGGGGGATCGCTACACCTTC; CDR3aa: CASSRGQGDRYTF
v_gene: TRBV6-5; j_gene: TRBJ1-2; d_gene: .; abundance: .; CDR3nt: TGTGCCAGCAGTTACTCGTCCCCAGTCAACTATGGCTACACCTTC; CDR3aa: CASSYSSPVNYGYTF
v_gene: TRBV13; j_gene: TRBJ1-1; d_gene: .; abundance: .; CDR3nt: TGTGCCAGCAGCTTAGTTCAGATTAACACTGAAGCTTTCTTT; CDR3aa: CASSLVQINTEAFF
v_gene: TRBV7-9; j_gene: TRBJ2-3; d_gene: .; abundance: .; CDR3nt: TGTGCCAGCAGTTATAGCACAGATACGCAGTATTTT; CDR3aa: CASSYSTDTQYF
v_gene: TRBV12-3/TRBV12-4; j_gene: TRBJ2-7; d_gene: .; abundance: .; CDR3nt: TGTGCCAGCAGTAACCTATACGAGCAGTACTTC; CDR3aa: CASSNLYEQYF
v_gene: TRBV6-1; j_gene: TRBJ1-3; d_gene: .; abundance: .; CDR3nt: TGTGCCAGCAGTGATCAGGGCCTATCTGGAAACACCATATATTTT; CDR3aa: CASSDQGLSGNTIYF
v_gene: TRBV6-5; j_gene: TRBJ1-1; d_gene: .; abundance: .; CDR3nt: TGTGCCAGCAGAACCCAGGGGTATATCGCTGAAGCTTTCTTT; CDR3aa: CASRTQGYIAEAFF
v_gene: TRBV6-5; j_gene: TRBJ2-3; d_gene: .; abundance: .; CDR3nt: TGTGCCAGCAGTTACGCCGGCGGCGCAGGGACGCAGTATTTT; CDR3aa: CASSYAGGAGTQYF
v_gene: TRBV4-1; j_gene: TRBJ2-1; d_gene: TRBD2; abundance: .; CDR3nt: TGCGCCAGCAGCCAAGTCCCACTAGCGGGAGGGCCCGATGAGCAGTTCTTC; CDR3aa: CASSQVPLAGGPDEQFF
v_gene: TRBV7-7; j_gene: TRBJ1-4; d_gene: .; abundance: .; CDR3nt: TGTGCCAGCAGCTTAGGGGCCTCTGCCAGTAATGAAAAACTGTTTTTT; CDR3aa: CASSLGASASNEKLFF
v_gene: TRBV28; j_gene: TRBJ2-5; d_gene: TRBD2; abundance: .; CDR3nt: TGTGCCAGCTGGGGGGGAGGGCCAGTAGAGACCCAGTACTTC; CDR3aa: CASWGGGPVETQYF
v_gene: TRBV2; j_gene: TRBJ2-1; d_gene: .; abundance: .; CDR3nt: TGTGCCAGCACCCTACTAAGCTCCTACAATGAGCAGTTCTTC; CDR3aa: CASTLLSSYNEQFF
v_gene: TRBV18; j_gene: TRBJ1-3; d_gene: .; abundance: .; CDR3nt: TGTGCCAGCTCCGCAGGGTCTGGAAACACCATATATTTT; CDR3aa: CASSAGSGNTIYF
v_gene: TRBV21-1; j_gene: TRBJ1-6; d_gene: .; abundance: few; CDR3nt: TGTGCCAGCAGCTCCACCCGGGGGACCCAGGGTAATTCACCCCTCCACTTT; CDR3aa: CASSSTRGTQGNSPLHF
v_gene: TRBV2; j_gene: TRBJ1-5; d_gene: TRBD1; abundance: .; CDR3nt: TGTGCCAGCAGTGACGGGACAGGGGGCTTGACTCAGCCCCAGCATTTT; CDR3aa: CASSDGTGGLTQPQHF
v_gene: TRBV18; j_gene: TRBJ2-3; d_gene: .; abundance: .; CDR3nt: TGTGCCAGCTCACCACCGCAGCCAGGGTACACAGATACGCAGTATTTT; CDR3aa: CASSPPQPGYTDTQYF
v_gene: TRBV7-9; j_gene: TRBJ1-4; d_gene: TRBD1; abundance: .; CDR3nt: TGTGCCAGCAGACCTATCGGGAGTCAGGGGGATGAAAAACTGTTTTTT; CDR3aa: CASRPIGSQGDEKLFF
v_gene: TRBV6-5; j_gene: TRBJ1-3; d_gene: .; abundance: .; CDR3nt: TGTGCCAGCACACAGAACTCTGGAAACACCATATATTTT; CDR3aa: CASTQNSGNTIYF
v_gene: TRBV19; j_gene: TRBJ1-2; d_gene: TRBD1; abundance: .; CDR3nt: TGTGCCAGTAGTATAGGATACAGGGGCGGAGGCTACACCTTC; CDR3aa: CASSIGYRGGGYTF
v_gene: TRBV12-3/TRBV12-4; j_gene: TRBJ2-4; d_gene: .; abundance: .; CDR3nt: TGTGCCAGCAGTACAGGGAGCCAAAACATTCAGTACTTC; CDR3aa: CASSTGSQNIQYF
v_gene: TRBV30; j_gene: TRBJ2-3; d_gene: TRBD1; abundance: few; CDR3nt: TGTGCCTGGAGTAGGGGACAGTTCACAGATACGCAGTATTTT; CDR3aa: CAWSRGQFTDTQYF
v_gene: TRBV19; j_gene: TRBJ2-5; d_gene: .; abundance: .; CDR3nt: TGTGCCAGTAGTATCTGGTCGGGGGAGACCCAGTACTTC; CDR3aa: CASSIWSGETQYF
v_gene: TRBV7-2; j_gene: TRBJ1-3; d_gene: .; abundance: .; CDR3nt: TGTGCCAGCAGCTTAGCAGGGGGGGGCCTCTCTGGAAACACCATATATTTT; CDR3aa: CASSLAGGGLSGNTIYF
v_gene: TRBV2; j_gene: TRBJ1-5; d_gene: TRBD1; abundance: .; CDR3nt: TGTGCCAGCAGTGAAATAAAGGGACAGGGGAACCCCCAGCATTTT; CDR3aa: CASSEIKGQGNPQHF
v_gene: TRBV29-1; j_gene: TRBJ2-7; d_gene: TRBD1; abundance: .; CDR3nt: TGCAGCGTTACAGAGGCAGGGGGAGTCTACGAGCAGTACTTC; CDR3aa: CSVTEAGGVYEQYF
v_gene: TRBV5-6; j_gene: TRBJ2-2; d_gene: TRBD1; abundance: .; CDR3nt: TGTGCCAGCAGCGGTCCCGGGACAGGGTTATTCGGGGAGCTGTTTTTT; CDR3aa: CASSGPGTGLFGELFF
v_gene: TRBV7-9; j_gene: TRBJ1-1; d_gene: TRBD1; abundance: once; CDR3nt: TGTGCCAGCAGCTTGCAGGGGGCCGGGAACACTGAAGCTTTCTTT; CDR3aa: CASSLQGAGNTEAFF
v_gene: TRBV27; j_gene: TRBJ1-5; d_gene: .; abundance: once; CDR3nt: TGTGCCAGCAGGTTTTCTGGAGGGAATCAGCCCCAGCATTTT; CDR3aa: CASRFSGGNQPQHF
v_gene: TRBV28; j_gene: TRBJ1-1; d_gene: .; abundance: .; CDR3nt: TGTGCCAGCAGTTTACAGGGGAGGAACACTGAAGCTTTCTTT; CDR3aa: CASSLQGRNTEAFF
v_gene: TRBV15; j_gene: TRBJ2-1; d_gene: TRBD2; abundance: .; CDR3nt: TGTGCCACCAGCAGAGAGGGTAGCGGGGCACGGAATGAGCAGTTCTTC; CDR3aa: CATSREGSGARNEQFF
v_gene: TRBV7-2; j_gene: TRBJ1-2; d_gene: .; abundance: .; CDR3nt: TGTGCCAGCAGCCCCGACAGTACCTATGGCTACACCTTC; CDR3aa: CASSPDSTYGYTF
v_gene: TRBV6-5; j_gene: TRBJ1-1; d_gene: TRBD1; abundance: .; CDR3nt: TGTGCCAGCCAAAAGTTGACAGGGGTGGACACTGAAGCTTTCTTT; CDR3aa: CASQKLTGVDTEAFF
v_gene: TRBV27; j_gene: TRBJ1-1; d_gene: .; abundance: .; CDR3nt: TGTGCCAGCAGTTTGTCGGGTTTGAACACTGAAGCTTTCTTT; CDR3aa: CASSLSGLNTEAFF
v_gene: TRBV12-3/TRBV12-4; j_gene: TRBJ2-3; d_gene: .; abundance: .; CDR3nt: TGTGCCAGCAGTCAAGCGGTTACGCAGTATTTT; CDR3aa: CASSQAVTQYF
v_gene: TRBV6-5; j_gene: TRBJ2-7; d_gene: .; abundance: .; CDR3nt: TGTGCCAGCAGACTTGTCCCTGCCCCCGAGCAGTACTTC; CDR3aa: CASRLVPAPEQYF
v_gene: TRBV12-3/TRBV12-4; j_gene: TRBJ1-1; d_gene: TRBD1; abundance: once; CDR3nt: TGTGCCAGCAGTCCTCAGGGGGCTGAAGCTTTCTTT; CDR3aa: CASSPQGAEAFF
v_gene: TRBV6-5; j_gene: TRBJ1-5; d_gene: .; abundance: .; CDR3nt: TGTGCCAGCAGTTACTCGATGACAGGCAATCAGCCCCAGCATTTT; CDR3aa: CASSYSMTGNQPQHF
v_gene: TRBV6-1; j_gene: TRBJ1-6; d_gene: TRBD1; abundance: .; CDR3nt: TGTGCCAGCAGTGACACAGACAGGGGGAATAATTCACCCCTCCACTTT; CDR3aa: CASSDTDRGNNSPLHF
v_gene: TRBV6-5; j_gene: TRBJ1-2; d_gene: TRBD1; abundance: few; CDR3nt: TGTGCCAGCTCATACGACAGGGTCAAAGATAGCTACACCTTC; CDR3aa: CASSYDRVKDSYTF
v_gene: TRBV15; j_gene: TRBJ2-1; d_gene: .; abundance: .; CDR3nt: TGTGCCACCAGCAGAGATCTGGGGCAGTCCGGGGGTGGTGAGCAGTTCTTC; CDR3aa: CATSRDLGQSGGGEQFF
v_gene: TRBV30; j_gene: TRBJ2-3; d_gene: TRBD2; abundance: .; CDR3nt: TGTGCCTGGAGGACTAGCGGGACCACAGATACGCAGTATTTT; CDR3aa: CAWRTSGTTDTQYF
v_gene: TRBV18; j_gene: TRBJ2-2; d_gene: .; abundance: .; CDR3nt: TGTGCCAGCTCACCAAGGCAGGGTGACACCGGGGAGCTGTTTTTT; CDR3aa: CASSPRQGDTGELFF
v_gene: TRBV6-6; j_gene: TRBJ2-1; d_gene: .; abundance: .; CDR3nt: TGTGCCAGCACCGAAAGGCTGGCGGGCAATGAGCAGTTCTTC; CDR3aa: CASTERLAGNEQFF
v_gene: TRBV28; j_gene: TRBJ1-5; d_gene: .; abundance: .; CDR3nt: TGTGCCAGCATAGGGGCGGGGGGCGCCGGTCAGCCCCAGCATTTT; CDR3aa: CASIGAGGAGQPQHF
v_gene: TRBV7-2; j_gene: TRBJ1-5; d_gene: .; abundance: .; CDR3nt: TGTGCCAGCAGCTTAGCGCCGGAGCAGCCCCAGCATTTT; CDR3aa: CASSLAPEQPQHF
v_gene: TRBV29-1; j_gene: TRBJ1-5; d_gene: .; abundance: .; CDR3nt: TGCAGCGTTGGACAGGCGAATCAGCCCCAGCATTTT; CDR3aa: CSVGQANQPQHF
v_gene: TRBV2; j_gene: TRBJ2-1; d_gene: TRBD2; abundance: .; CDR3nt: TGTGCCAGCGAGAAGGGACTAGCGAACGATGAGCAGTTCTTC; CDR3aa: CASEKGLANDEQFF
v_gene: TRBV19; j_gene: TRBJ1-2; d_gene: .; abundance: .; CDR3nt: TGTGCCAGTCGACAGAAGGGCACCTATGGCTACACCTTC; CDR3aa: CASRQKGTYGYTF
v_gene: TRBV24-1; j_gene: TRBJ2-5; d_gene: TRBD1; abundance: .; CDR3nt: TGTGCCACCAGTGACGGGACAGGGTCGGGCCAAGAGACCCAGTACTTC; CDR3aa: CATSDGTGSGQETQYF
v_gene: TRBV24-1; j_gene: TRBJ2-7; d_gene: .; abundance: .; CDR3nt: TGTGCTCGAGGGGGAGCAGCGAATATCTACGAGCAGTACTTC; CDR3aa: CARGGAANIYEQYF
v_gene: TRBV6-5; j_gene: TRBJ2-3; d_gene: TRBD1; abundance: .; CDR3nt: TGTGCCAGCAGACGGGACAGGGTCCTCACAGATACGCAGTATTTT; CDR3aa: CASRRDRVLTDTQYF
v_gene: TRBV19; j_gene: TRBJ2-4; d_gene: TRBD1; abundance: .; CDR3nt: TGTGCCAGTAGTATAGAGGACAGGAAAAACATTCAGTACTTC; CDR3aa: CASSIEDRKNIQYF